These T cell receptor beta chains were read from a single sample in a study of OX40 agonist ivuxolimab in advanced cancers. Clones were read by immunoSEQ multiplex PCR, and TCRdb kept only the in-frame ones, dropping some. The repertoire includes about 80,000 clones, approximately 83% of them detected once, and roughly 5.5% sits in the top ten. This specimen was CD4+ or CD8+ T cells sorted from blood, taken in a trial of the OX40 agonist ivuxolimab. The receptors were gathered from an adult with an advanced solid tumor such as melanoma, head and neck, liver or kidney cancer. Each CDR3 is given with its conserved first and last residue. A D gene is named only where the DNA matches it firmly. Only part of the rows carry a size: once, few, many, or a class if the clone is expanded.

TRBV7-6	-	-	TRBJ2-6	TGTGCCAGCAGCGCTAGACCCTCCGGGGCCAACGTCCTGACTTTC	CASSARPSGANVLTF
TRBV10-3	-	-	TRBJ1-1	TGTGCCATCAGAACAGACACCTTACTGAACACTGAAGCTTTCTTT	CAIRTDTLLNTEAFF
TRBV6-5	TRBD2	-	TRBJ2-3	TGTGCCAGCAGGCGGGGGGGCGGCACAGATACGCAGTATTTT	CASRRGGGTDTQYF
TRBV7-9	-	few	TRBJ1-2	TGTGCCAGCAGCTCAATCGGATATGGCTACACCTTC	CASSSIGYGYTF
TRBV6-1	-	-	TRBJ2-7	TGTGCCAGCAGTGGACCTCGGGACACCCCCTACGAGCAGTACTTC	CASSGPRDTPYEQYF
TRBV5-1	TRBD1	-	TRBJ1-2	TGCGCCAGCAGCTCCCCGGGACAGAACTATGGCTACACCTTC	CASSSPGQNYGYTF
TRBV19	-	-	TRBJ1-2	TGTGCCAGTAGTCCGGAACTGGGGTATAGCTATGGCTACACCTTC	CASSPELGYSYGYTF
TRBV18	TRBD1	-	TRBJ2-6	TGTGCCAGCTCACCGCTTGCACAGGGGTTTTCCTCTGGGGCCAACGTCCTGACTTTC	CASSPLAQGFSSGANVLTF
TRBV5-8	TRBD1	-	TRBJ1-4	TGTGCCAGCAGCGGGGACAGGGGAATGTCTTTGACTGAAAAACTGTTTTTT	CASSGDRGMSLTEKLFF
TRBV15	-	-	TRBJ2-1	TGTGCCACCAGGGACGGGAGAGGGAATGAGCAGTTCTTC	CATRDGRGNEQFF